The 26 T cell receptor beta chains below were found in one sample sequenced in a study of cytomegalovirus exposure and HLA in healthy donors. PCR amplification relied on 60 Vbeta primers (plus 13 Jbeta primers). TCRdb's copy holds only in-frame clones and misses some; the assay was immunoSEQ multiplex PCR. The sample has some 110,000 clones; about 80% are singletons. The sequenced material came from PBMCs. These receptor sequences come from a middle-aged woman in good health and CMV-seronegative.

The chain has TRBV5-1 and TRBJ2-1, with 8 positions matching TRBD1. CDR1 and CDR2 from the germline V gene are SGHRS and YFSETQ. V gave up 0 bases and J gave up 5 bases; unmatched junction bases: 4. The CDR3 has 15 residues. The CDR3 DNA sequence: TGCGCCAGCAGCTTGGGGACAGGGATCAACAATGAGCAGTTCTTC. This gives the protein CASSLGTGINNEQFF.

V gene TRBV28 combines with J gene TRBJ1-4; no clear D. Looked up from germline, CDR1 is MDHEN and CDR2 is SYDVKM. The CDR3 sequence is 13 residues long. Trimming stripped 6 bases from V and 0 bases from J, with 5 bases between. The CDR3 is CASSPPTNEKLFF. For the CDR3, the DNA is TGTGCCAGCAGCCCTCCAACTAATGAAAAACTGTTTTTT. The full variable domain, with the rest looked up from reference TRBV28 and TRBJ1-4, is DVKVTQSSRYLVKRTGEKVFLECVQDMDHENMFWYRQDPGLGLRLIYFSYDVKMKEKGDIPEGYSVSREKKERFSLILESASTNQTSMYLCASSPPTNEKLFFGSGTQLSVL.

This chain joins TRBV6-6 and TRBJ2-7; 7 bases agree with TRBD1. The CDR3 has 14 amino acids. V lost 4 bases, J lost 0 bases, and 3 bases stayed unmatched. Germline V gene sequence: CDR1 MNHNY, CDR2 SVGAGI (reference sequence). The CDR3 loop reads CASSFWTGSYEQYF. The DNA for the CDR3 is TGTGCCAGCAGTTTCTGGACAGGCTCCTACGAGCAGTACTTC.

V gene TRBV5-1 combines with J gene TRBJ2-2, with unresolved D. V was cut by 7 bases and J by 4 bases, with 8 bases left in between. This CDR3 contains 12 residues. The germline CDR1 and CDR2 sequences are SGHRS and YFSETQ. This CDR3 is CASQASTGELFF. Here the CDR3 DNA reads TGCGCCAGCCAGGCGAGCACCGGGGAGCTGTTTTTT.

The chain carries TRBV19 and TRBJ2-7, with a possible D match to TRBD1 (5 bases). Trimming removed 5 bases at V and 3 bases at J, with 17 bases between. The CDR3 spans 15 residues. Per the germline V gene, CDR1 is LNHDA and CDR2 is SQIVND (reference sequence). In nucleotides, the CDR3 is TGTGCCAGTAGTTATAGTGGGGCAGGAGACTACGAGCAGTACTTC. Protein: CASSYSGAGDYEQYF.

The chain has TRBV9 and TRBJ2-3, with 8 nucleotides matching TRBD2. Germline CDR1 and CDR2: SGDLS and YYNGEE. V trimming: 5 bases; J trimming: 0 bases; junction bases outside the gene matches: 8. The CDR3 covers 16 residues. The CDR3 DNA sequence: TGTGCCAGCAGTCGACCTAGCGGGTCTAGCACAGATACGCAGTATTTT. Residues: CASSRPSGSSTDTQYF. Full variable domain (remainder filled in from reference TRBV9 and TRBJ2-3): DSGVTQTPKHLITATGQRVTLRCSPRSGDLSVYWYQQSLDQGLQFLIQYYNGEERAKGNILERFSAQQFPDLHSELNLSSLELGDSALYFCASSRPSGSSTDTQYFGPGTRLTVL.

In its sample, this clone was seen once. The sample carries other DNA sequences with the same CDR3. The CDR3, as DNA: TGTGCCAGCACCCGCGTGGCTGGGGCCAACGTCCTGACTTTC. Its protein is CASTRVAGANVLTF. This chain links TRBV9 with TRBJ2-6; D remains ambiguous. CDR3 length equals 14 residues. The germline CDR1 and CDR2 sequences are SGDLS and YYNGEE. Trimming took off 6 bases at V and 2 bases at J, with 9 bases between the two ends.

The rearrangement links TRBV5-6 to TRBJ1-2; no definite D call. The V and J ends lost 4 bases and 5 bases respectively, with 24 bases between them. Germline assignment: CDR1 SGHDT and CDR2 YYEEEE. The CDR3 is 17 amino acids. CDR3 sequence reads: CASSKRADGYALYGYTF. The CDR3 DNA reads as TGTGCCAGCAGCAAGAGAGCGGACGGATACGCTCTTTATGGCTACACCTTC.

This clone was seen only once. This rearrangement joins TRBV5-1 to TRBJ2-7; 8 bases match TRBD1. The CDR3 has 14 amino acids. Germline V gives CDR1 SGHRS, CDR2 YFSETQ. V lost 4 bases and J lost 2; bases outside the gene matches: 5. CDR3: CASSTGTGPYEQYF. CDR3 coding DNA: TGCGCCAGCAGCACAGGGACAGGTCCCTACGAGCAGTACTTC.

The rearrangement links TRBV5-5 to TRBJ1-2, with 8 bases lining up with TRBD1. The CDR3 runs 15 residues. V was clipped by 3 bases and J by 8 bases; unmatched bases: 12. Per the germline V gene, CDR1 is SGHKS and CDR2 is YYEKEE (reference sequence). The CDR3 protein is CASSSRTGRLEGYTF. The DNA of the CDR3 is TGTGCCAGCAGCTCCCGGACAGGGCGCCTTGAGGGCTACACCTTC.

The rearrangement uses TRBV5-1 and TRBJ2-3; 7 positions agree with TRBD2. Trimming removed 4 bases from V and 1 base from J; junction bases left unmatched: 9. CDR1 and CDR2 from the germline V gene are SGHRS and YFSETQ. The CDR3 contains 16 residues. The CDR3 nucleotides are TGCGCCAGCAGCGCTGGTGGGACTACAGGCACAGATACGCAGTATTTT. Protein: CASSAGGTTGTDTQYF.

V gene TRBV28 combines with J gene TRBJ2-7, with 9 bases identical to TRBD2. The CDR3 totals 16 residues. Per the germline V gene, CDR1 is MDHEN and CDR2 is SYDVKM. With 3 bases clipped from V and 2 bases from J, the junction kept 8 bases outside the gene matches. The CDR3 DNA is TGTGCCAGCAGTTTGACGAGGAGCGGGAGGCCCTACGAGCAGTACTTC. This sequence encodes CASSLTRSGRPYEQYF.

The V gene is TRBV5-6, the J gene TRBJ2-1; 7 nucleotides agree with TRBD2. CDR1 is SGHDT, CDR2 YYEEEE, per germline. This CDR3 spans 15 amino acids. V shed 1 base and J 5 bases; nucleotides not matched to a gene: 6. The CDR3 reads CASSLIRGSHNEQFF. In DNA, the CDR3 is TGTGCCAGCAGCTTGATCCGCGGGAGTCACAATGAGCAGTTCTTC.

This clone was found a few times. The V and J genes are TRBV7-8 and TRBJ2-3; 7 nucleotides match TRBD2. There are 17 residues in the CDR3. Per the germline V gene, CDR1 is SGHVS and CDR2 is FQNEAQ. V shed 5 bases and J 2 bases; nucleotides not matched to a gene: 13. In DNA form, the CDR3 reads TGTGCCAGCAGCCTCCGGGGGGAATTGATGGACACAGATACGCAGTATTTT. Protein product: CASSLRGELMDTDTQYF.

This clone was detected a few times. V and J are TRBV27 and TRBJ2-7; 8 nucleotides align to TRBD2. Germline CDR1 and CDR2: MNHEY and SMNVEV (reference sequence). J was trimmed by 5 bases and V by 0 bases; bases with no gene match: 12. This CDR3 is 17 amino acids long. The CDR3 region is CASSLSTLGLVQHEQYF. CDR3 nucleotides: TGTGCCAGCAGTTTATCGACATTGGGACTAGTTCAACACGAGCAGTACTTC.

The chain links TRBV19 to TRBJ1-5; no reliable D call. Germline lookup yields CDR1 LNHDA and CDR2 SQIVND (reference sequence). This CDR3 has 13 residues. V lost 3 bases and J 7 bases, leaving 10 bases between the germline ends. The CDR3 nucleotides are TGTGCCAGTAGTATTGGACGGGAACAGCCCCAGCATTTT. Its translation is CASSIGREQPQHF.

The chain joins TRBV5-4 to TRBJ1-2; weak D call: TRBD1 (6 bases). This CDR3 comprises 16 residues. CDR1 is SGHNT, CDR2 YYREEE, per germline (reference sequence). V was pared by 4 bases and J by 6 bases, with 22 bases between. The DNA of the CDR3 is TGTGCCAGCAGCCCACGACAGGCAGCGAATCTAGATGGCTACACCTTC. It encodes CASSPRQAANLDGYTF.

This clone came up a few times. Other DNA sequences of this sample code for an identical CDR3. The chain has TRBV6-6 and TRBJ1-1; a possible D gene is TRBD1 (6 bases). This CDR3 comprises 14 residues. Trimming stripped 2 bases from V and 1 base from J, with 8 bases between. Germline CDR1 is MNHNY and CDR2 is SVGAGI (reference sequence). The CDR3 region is CASSYGQTNTEAFF. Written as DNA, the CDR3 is TGTGCCAGCAGTTACGGACAGACGAACACTGAAGCTTTCTTT.

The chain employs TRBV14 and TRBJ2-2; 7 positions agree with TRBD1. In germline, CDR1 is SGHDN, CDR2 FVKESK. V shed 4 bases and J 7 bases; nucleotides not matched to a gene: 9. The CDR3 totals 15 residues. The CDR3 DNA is TGTGCCAGCAGCCCGCCCCCAGGGGGTATCGGGGAGCTGTTTTTT. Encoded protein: CASSPPPGGIGELFF.

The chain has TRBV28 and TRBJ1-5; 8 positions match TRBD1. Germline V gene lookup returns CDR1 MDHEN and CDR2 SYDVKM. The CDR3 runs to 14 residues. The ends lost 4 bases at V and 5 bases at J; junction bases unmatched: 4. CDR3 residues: CASSYRTGYQPQHF. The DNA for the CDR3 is TGTGCCAGCAGTTATCGGACAGGGTATCAGCCCCAGCATTTT.

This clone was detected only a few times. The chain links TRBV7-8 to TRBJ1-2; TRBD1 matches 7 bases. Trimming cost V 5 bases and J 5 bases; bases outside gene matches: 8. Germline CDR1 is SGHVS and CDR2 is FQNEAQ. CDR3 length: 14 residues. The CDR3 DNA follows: TGTGCCAGCAGCGGCCGGGACAGATTATATGGCTACACCTTC. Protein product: CASSGRDRLYGYTF.

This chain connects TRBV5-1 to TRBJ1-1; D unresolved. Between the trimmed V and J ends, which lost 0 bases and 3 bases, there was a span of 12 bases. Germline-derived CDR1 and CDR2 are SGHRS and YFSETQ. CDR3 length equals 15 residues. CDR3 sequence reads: CASSLAGSVYTEAFF. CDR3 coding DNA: TGCGCCAGCAGCTTGGCCGGGTCGGTATACACTGAAGCTTTCTTT.

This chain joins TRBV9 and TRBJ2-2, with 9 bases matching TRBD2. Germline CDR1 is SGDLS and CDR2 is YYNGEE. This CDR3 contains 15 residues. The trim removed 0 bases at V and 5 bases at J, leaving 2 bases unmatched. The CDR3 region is CASSVVSGRTGELFF. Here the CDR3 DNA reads TGTGCCAGCAGCGTAGTTAGCGGGAGAACCGGGGAGCTGTTTTTT.

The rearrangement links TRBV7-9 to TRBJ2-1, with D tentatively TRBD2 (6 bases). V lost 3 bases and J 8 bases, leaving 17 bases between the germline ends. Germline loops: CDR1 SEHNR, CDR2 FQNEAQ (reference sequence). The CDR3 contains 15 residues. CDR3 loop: CASSFSGLNNDEQFF. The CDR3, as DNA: TGTGCCAGCAGCTTTTCGGGACTGAATAATGATGAGCAGTTCTTC.

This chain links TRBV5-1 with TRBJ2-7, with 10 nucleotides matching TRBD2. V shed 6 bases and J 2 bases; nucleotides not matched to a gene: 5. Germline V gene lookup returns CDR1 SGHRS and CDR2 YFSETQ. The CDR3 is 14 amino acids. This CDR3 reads CASKFGTSAYEQYF. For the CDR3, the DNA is TGCGCCAGCAAATTTGGGACTAGCGCCTACGAGCAGTACTTC.

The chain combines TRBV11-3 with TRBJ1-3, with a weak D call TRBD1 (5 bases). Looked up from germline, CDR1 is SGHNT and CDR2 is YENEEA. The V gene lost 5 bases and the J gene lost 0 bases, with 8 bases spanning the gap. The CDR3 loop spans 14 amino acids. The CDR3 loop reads CASSAGRSGNTIYF. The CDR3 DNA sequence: TGTGCCAGCAGCGCAGGGCGCTCTGGAAACACCATATATTTT.